This TCR beta chain was sequenced for a study of T cells in Graves' hyperthyroidism and ophthalmopathy. The trim removed 7 bases at V and 4 bases at J, leaving 10 bases unmatched. The CDR3 loop spans 16 amino acids. This clonotype was recorded at least ten times. Among ophthalmopathy patients, the Clinical Activity Score reached at least 3, the NOSPECS grade reached at least 4, and duration remained under 3 months. Patients having uncontrolled infection, another autoimmune disease, pregnancy or lactation were not included. Diagnosing involved the use of clinical symptoms, serum thyroxine and TRAb, thyroid ultrasound and orbital computed tomography. Fresh peripheral blood, approximately 10 ml, was the source of the PBMCs. Authors of the study amplified TCR beta CDR3 regions from RNA transcripts. First-round RT-PCR with HTBI primers amplified the TCR CDR3 region. TCRdb reanalysed the multiplex PCR reads using MiXCR and keeps one entry per CDR3 protein. The sample has around 520,000 distinct CDR3 sequences; roughly 25% are singletons.

This sequence joins TRBV12-3 or TRBV12-4 and TRBJ2-2; 9 bases line up with TRBD1. This sequence was found in a woman in her twenties or thirties with Graves' ophthalmopathy. Specimen: blood. CDR3 DNA: TGTGCCAGCACCACACAGGGGGCTTTTTCCACCGGGGAGCTGTTTTTT. Encoded protein: CASTTQGAFSTGELFF.